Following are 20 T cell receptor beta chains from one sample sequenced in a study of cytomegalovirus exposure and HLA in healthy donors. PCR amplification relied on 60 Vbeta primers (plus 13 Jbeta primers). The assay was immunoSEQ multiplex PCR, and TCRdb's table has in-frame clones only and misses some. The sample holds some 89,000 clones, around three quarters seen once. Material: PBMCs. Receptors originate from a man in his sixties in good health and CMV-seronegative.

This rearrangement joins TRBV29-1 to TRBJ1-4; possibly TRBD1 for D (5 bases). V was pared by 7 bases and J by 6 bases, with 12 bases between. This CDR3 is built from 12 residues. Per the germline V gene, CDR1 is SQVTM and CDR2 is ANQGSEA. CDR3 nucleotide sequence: TGCAGCGCTACAATAGGGGATGAAAAACTGTTTTTT. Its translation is CSATIGDEKLFF.

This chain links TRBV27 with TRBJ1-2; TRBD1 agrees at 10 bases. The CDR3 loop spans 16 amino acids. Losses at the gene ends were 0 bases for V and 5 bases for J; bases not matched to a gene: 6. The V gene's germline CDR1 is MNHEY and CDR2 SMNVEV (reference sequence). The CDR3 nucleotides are TGTGCCAGCAGTTTATCCGGACAGGGGGAACGTTATGGCTACACCTTC. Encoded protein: CASSLSGQGERYGYTF.

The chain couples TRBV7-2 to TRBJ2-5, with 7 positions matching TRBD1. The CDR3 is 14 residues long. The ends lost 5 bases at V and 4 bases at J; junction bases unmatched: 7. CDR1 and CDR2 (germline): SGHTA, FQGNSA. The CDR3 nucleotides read TGTGCCAGCAGCCTCGGACAGGCAGGAGAGACCCAGTACTTC. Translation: CASSLGQAGETQYF.

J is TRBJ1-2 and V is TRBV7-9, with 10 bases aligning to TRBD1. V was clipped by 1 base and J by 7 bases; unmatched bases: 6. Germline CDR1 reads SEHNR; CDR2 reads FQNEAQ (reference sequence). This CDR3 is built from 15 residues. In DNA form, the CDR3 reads TGTGCCAGCAGCTTAGTCGGACAGGGGGGAATTGGCTACACCTTC. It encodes CASSLVGQGGIGYTF. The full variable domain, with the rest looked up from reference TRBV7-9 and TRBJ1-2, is DTGVSQNPRHKITKRGQNVTFRCDPISEHNRLYWYRQTLGQGPEFLTYFQNEAQLEKSRLLSDRFSAERPKGSFSTLEIQRTEQGDSAMYLCASSLVGQGGIGYTFGSGTRLTVV.

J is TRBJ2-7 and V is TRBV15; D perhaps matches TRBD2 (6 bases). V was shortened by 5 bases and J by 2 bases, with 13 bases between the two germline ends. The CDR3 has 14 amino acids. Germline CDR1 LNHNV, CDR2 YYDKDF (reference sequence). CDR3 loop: CATSLEGGAYEQYF. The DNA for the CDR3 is TGTGCCACCAGCCTAGAGGGCGGGGCCTACGAGCAGTACTTC.

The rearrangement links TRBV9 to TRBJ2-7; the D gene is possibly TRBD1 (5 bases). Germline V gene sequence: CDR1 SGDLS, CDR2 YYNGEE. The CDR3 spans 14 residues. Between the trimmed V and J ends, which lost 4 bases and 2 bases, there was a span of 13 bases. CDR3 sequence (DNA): TGTGCCAGCAGCATCACTGACAGTGCCTACGAGCAGTACTTC. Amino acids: CASSITDSAYEQYF.

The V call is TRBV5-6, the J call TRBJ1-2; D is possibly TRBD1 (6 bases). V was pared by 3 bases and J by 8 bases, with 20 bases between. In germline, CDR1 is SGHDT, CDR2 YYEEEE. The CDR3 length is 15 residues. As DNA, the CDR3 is TGTGCCAGCAGCTCCGCCGGGCAGGGGACGTGGGGCTACACCTTC. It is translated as CASSSAGQGTWGYTF.

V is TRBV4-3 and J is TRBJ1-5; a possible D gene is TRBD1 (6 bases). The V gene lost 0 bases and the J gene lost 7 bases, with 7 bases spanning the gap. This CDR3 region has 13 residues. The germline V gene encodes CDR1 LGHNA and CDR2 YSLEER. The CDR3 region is CASSQDRGQPQHF. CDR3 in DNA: TGCGCCAGCAGCCAAGACAGGGGACAGCCCCAGCATTTT.

In DNA, the CDR3 is TGTGCCAGTTACTCCGGGACTAGCGTTGACAATGAGCAGTTCTTC. It specifies CASYSGTSVDNEQFF. The rearrangement joins TRBV6-1 to TRBJ2-1, with 10 bases aligning to TRBD2. Germline V gives CDR1 MNHNS, CDR2 SASEGT. Losses at the gene ends were 9 bases for V and 5 bases for J; bases not matched to a gene: 10. CDR3 size: 15 residues.

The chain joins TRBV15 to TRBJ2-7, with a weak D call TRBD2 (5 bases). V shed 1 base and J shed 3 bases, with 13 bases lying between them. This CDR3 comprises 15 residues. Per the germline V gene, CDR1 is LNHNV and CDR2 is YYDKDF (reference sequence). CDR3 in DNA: TGTGCCACCAGCAGAGTTGCCGGGATGGGCTACGAGCAGTACTTC. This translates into CATSRVAGMGYEQYF.

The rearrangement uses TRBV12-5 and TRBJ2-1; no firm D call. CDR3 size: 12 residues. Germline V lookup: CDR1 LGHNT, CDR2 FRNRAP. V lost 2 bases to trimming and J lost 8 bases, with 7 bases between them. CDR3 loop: CASGLLSDEQFF. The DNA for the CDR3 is TGTGCTAGTGGTTTGCTGAGTGATGAGCAGTTCTTC.

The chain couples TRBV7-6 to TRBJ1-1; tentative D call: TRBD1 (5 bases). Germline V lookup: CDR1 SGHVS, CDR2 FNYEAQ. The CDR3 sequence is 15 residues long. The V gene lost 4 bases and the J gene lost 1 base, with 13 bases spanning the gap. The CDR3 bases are TGTGCCAGCAGCTGGAACCGGGACTCGAACACTGAAGCTTTCTTT. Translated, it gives CASSWNRDSNTEAFF.

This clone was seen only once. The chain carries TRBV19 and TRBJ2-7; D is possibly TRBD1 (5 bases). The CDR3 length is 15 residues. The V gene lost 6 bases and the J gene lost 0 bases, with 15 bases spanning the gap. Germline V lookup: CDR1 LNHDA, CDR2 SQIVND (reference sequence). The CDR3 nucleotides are TGTGCCAGTAGGGGCAGGGATGGCAGCTCCTACGAGCAGTACTTC. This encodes CASRGRDGSSYEQYF.

CDR3 in amino acids: CATSRDYRGAGETQYF. CDR3 coding DNA: TGTGCCACCAGCAGAGATTATCGGGGGGCCGGGGAGACCCAGTACTTC. The chain combines TRBV15 with TRBJ2-5, with a possible D match to TRBD2 (7 bases). The CDR3 sequence is 16 residues long. Germline V lookup: CDR1 LNHNV, CDR2 YYDKDF (reference sequence). The V end lost 0 bases, the J end lost 5 bases, and 16 bases lay between the germline ends.

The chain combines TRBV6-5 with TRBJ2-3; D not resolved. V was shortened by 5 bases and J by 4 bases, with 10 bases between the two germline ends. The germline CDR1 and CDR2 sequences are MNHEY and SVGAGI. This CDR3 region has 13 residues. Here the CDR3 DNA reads TGTGCCAGCAGTCCGCGATTGGCAGATACGCAGTATTTT. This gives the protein CASSPRLADTQYF.

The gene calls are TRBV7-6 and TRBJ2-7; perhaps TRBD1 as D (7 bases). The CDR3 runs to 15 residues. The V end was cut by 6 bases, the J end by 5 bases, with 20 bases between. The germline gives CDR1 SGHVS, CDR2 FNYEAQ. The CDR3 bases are TGTGCCAGCAGTCGAGGGGGCGCGGGGATGAACGAGCAGTACTTC. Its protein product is CASSRGGAGMNEQYF.

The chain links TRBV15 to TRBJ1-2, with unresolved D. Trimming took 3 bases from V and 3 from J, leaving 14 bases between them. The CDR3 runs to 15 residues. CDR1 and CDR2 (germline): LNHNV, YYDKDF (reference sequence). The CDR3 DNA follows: TGTGCCACCAGCAGTAGAAGGAATAGCGACTATGGCTACACCTTC. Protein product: CATSSRRNSDYGYTF.

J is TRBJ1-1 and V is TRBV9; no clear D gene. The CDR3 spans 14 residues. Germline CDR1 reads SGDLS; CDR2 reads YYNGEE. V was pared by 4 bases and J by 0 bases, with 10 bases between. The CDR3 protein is CASSPGLMNTEAFF. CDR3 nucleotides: TGTGCCAGCAGCCCCGGACTGATGAACACTGAAGCTTTCTTT. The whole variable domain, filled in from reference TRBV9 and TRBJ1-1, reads DSGVTQTPKHLITATGQRVTLRCSPRSGDLSVYWYQQSLDQGLQFLIQYYNGEERAKGNILERFSAQQFPDLHSELNLSSLELGDSALYFCASSPGLMNTEAFFGQGTRLTVV.

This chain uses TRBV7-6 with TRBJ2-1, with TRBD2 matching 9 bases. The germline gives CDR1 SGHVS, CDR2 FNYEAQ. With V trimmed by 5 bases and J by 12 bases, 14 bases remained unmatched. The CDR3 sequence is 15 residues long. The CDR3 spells CASSQARVAGAGQFF. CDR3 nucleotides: TGTGCCAGCAGCCAGGCAAGGGTAGCGGGGGCGGGGCAGTTCTTC.

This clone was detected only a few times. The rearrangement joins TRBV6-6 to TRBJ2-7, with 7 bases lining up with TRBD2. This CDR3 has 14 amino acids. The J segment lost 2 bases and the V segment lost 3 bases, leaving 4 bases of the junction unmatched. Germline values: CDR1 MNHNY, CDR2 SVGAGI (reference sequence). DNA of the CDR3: TGTGCCAGCAGTTATGGCGGGAGTCCCTACGAGCAGTACTTC. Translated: CASSYGGSPYEQYF.